Presented here are 3 T cell receptor beta chains from one specimen sequenced in a study of shared clonotypes between healthy human individuals. TCRdb's copy holds only in-frame clones and misses some; the assay was immunoSEQ multiplex PCR. Seen here are just over 2,000,000 clones, about 95% observed once, and the top ten hold more than 0.1%. Sequencing was done on a sample of naive CD4+ T cells sorted from blood. Subset specified: CD45RA+ positively selected. The receptors were sampled from a man aged 18 to 35 in good health.

Details on this clone: The sample carries other DNA sequences with the same CDR3. V and J are TRBV5-4 and TRBJ1-1, with D possibly being TRBD1 (6 bases). The CDR3 consists of 16 residues. CDR1 and CDR2 from the germline V gene are SGHNT and YYREEE (reference sequence). The V gene lost 4 bases and the J gene lost 0 bases, with 16 bases spanning the gap. The CDR3 coding sequence is TGTGCCAGCAGCCTTGGTTCCGGACAGATGAACACTGAAGCTTTCTTT. Amino acid sequence: CASSLGSGQMNTEAFF.

The chain recombines TRBV6-1 with TRBJ1-5, with D possibly matching TRBD1 (5 bases). The V gene's germline CDR1 is MNHNS and CDR2 SASEGT. V was trimmed by 5 bases and J by 3 bases, leaving 11 bases between them. The CDR3 is 14 amino acids. The CDR3 protein is CASSPGTYNQPQHF. CDR3 sequence (DNA): TGTGCCAGCAGTCCGGGGACTTACAATCAGCCCCAGCATTTT.

The rearrangement joins TRBV5-1 to TRBJ2-1; no clear D gene. CDR3 size: 15 residues. Per the germline V gene, CDR1 is SGHRS and CDR2 is YFSETQ. V lost 4 bases, J lost 1 base, and 12 bases lay in between. Here the CDR3 DNA reads TGCGCCAGCAGCAAACCTGTAGATTCCTACAATGAGCAGTTCTTC. This sequence encodes CASSKPVDSYNEQFF.